This TCR beta chain is drawn from a study of identical twins. Findings of the study overall: Less excess twin sharing appeared in beta out-of-frame sequences.

This clonotype has at least ten counts. Its matching antigen is unknown. TCRdb re-analysed the 5' RACE reads in MiXCR, keeping a single row per CDR3 protein. The sample consists of around 670,000 distinct CDR3 sequences, approximately 6% of them appearing once. CDR1 and CDR2 (germline): DFQATT, SNEGSKA (reference sequence). Trimming took 2 bases from V and 0 from J; bases not matched to a gene: 7. The CDR3 sequence is 16 residues long. All donors were healthy Caucasians. The V gene is TRBV20-1, the J gene TRBJ2-7; 10 bases are a match to TRBD1. This clonotype was obtained from a man aged 18 to 29 in good health. Material for sequencing was naive T cells sorted from blood. The CDR3 reads CSARTPRTGGSYEQYF. In DNA form, the CDR3 reads TGCAGTGCTAGAACCCCCCGGACAGGGGGCTCCTACGAGCAGTACTTC.